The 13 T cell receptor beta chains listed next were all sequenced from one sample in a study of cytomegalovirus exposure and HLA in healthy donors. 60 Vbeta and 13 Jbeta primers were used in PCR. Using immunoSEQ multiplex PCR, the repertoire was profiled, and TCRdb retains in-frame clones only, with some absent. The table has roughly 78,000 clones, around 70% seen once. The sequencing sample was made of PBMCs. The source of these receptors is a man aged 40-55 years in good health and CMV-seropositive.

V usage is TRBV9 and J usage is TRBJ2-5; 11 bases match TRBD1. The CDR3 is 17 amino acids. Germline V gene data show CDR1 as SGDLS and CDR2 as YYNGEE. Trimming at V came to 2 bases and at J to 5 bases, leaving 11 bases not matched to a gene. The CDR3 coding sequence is TGTGCCAGCAGCGTCGGTGCTCGGGACAGGGGGACGGAGACCCAGTACTTC. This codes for CASSVGARDRGTETQYF.

The CDR3 region is CASRFLGGAHEKLFF. The CDR3 bases are TGTGCCAGCAGGTTTTTAGGGGGGGCCCATGAAAAACTGTTTTTT. The chain has TRBV28 and TRBJ1-4; D possibly corresponds to TRBD1 (6 bases). The CDR3 runs 15 residues. V lost 6 bases to trimming and J lost 6 bases, with 17 bases between them. The germline gives CDR1 MDHEN, CDR2 SYDVKM. The variable domain in full, with the rest retrieved from reference TRBV28 and TRBJ1-4, is DVKVTQSSRYLVKRTGEKVFLECVQDMDHENMFWYRQDPGLGLRLIYFSYDVKMKEKGDIPEGYSVSREKKERFSLILESASTNQTSMYLCASRFLGGAHEKLFFGSGTQLSVL.

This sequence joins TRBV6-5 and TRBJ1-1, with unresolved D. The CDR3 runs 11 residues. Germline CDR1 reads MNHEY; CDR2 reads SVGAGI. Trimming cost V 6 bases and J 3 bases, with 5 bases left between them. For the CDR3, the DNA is TGTGCCAGCAGCTTAGACACTGAAGCTTTCTTT. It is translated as CASSLDTEAFF.

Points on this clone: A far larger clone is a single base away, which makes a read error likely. The CDR3 region is CASNQDRGNTEAFF. CDR3 DNA: TGTGCCAGCAACCAGGACAGGGGGAACACTGAAGCTTTCTTT. The genes are TRBV2 and TRBJ1-1, with 9 nucleotides matching TRBD1. The ends lost 7 bases at V and 1 base at J; junction bases unmatched: 4. This CDR3 region has 14 residues. Germline V lookup: CDR1 SNHLY, CDR2 FYNNEI.

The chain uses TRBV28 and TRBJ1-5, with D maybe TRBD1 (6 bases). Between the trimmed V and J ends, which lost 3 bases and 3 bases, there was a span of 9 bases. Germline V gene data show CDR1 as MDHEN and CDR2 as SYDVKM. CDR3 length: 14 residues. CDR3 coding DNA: TGTGCCAGCAGTTTGGGGGGGGCCAATCAGCCCCAGCATTTT. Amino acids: CASSLGGANQPQHF.

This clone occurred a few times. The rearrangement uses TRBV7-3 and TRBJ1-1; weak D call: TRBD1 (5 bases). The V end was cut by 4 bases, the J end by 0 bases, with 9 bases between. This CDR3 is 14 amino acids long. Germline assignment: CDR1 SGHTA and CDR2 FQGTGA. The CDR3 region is CASSSQGMNTEAFF. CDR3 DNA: TGTGCCAGCAGCTCTCAGGGTATGAACACTGAAGCTTTCTTT.

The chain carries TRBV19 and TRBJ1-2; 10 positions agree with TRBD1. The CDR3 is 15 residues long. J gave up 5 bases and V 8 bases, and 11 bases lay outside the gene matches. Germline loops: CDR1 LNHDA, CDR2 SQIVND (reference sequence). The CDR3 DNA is TGTGCCAGTGTGGGATGGGACAGGGGCAGATATGGCTACACCTTC. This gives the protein CASVGWDRGRYGYTF.

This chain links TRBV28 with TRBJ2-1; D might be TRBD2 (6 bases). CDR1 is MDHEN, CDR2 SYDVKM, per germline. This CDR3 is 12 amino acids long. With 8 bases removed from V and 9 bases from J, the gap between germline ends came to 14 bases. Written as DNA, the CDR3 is TGTGCCAGCGGGGCCAGGACTATTGAGCAGTTCTTC. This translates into CASGARTIEQFF.

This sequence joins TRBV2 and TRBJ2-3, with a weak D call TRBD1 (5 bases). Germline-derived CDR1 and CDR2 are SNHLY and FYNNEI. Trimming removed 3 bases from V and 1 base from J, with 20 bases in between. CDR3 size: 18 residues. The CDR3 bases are TGTGCCAGCAGTGAGGCCGGACATCTTCTGGGCGGCACAGATACGCAGTATTTT. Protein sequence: CASSEAGHLLGGTDTQYF.

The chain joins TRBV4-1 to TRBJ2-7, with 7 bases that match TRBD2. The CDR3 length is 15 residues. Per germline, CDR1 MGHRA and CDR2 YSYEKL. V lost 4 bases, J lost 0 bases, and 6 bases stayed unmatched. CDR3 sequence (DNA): TGCGCCAGCAGCCTTTCAGCGGGGCGCTCCTACGAGCAGTACTTC. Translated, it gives CASSLSAGRSYEQYF.

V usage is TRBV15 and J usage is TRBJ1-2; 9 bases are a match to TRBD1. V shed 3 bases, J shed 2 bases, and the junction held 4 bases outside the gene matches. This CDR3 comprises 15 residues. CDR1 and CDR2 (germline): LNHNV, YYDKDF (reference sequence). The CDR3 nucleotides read TGTGCCACCAGCAGTGCCGGGACAGGGAACTATGGCTACACCTTC. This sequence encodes CATSSAGTGNYGYTF.

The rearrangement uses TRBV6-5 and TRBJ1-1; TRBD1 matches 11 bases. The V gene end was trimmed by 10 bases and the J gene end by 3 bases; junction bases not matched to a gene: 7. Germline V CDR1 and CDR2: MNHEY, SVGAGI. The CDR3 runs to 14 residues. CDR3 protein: CATRPGQGDTEAFF. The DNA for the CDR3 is TGTGCCACCCGGCCGGGACAGGGGGACACTGAAGCTTTCTTT.

The CDR3, as DNA: TGTGCCTGGAGAGAGCGGGGGGCATCCTACGAGCAGTACTTC. This codes for CAWRERGASYEQYF. The chain is built from TRBV30 and TRBJ2-7; 9 bases agree with TRBD2. Looked up from germline, CDR1 is GTSNPN and CDR2 is SVGIG (reference sequence). V gave up 3 bases and J gave up 1 base; unmatched junction bases: 4. The CDR3 is made up of 14 amino acids.